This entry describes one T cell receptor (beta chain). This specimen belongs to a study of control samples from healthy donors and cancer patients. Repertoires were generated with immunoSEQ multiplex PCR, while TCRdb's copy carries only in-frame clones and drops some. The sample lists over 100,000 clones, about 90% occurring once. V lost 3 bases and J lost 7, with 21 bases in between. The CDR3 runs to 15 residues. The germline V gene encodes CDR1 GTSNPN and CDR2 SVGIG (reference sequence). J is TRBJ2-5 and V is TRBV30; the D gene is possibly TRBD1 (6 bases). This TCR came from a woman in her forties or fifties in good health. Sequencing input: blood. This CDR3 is CAWSRDTQLGGTQYF. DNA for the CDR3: TGTGCCTGGAGCAGGGACACCCAGCTAGGGGGGACCCAGTACTTC.